A selection of T cell receptor beta chains follows, all from one sample in a study of regulatory T cells in long-lasting Graves disease. MiXCR, run by TCRdb on the multiplex PCR reads, gives a single entry per CDR3 protein. Among about 430,000 distinct CDR3 sequences listed, around 20% were seen once. Material: peripheral blood mononuclear cells (PBMCs), obtained when the disease was refractory, from a patient treated with antithyroid drugs. Receptors were obtained from a female donor with Graves disease. Both conserved end residues are part of each CDR3. The order of the fields is D gene, clone size, J gene, V gene, CDR3 protein, CDR3 DNA. D genes are given only for firm matches. Clone size is not always given. Where it is, it says once, few, many or a class for expanded clones.

D gene: NA; clone size: many; J gene: TRBJ1-1; V gene: TRBV20-1; CDR3 protein: CSAQPSRQLAFF; CDR3 DNA: TGCAGTGCTCAACCCTCAAGGCAGTTGGCTTTCTTT
D gene: NA; clone size: NA; J gene: TRBJ2-2; V gene: TRBV7-3; CDR3 protein: CASREGVGELFF; CDR3 DNA: TGTGCCAGCAGAGAAGGAGTCGGGGAGCTGTTTTTT
D gene: NA; clone size: NA; J gene: TRBJ2-5; V gene: TRBV7-6; CDR3 protein: CASSFPEEGTETQYF; CDR3 DNA: TGTGCCAGCAGCTTCCCGGAGGAGGGAACGGAGACCCAGTACTTC
D gene: NA; clone size: NA; J gene: TRBJ1-5; V gene: TRBV20-1; CDR3 protein: CSASRQGGSQPQHF; CDR3 DNA: TGCAGTGCTAGTAGGCAGGGAGGTTCTCAGCCCCAGCATTTT
D gene: TRBD1; clone size: NA; J gene: TRBJ1-6; V gene: TRBV6-5; CDR3 protein: CASSYQGVDSPLHF; CDR3 DNA: TGTGCCAGCAGTTACCAGGGGGTTGATTCACCCCTCCACTTT
D gene: NA; clone size: few; J gene: TRBJ2-2; V gene: TRBV20-1; CDR3 protein: CSARLGNTGELFF; CDR3 DNA: TGCAGTGCTAGACTGGGGAACACCGGGGAGCTGTTTTTT
D gene: NA; clone size: NA; J gene: TRBJ1-2; V gene: TRBV6-2/TRBV6-3; CDR3 protein: CASSLTHRNYGYTF; CDR3 DNA: TGTGCCAGCAGTCTAACCCACCGGAACTATGGCTACACCTTC
D gene: TRBD2; clone size: NA; J gene: TRBJ2-1; V gene: TRBV11-3; CDR3 protein: CASSLGQREEDNEQFF; CDR3 DNA: TGTGCCAGCAGCTTAGGGCAGCGGGAGGAGGACAATGAGCAGTTCTTC
D gene: TRBD1; clone size: NA; J gene: TRBJ1-2; V gene: TRBV5-6; CDR3 protein: CASSPGDRELYVGYTF; CDR3 DNA: TGTGCCAGCAGCCCCGGGGACAGGGAGCTTTATGTGGGCTACACCTTC
D gene: NA; clone size: NA; J gene: TRBJ2-3; V gene: TRBV27; CDR3 protein: CASRRGGTDTQYF; CDR3 DNA: TGTGCCAGCAGACGTGGAGGTACAGATACGCAGTATTTT
D gene: NA; clone size: few; J gene: TRBJ2-7; V gene: TRBV28; CDR3 protein: CASRDGSSYEQYF; CDR3 DNA: TGTGCCAGCAGAGACGGAAGCTCCTACGAGCAGTACTTC
D gene: NA; clone size: NA; J gene: TRBJ1-2; V gene: TRBV12-3/TRBV12-4; CDR3 protein: CASRPRGGVGGYTF; CDR3 DNA: TGTGCCAGCAGGCCGCGGGGGGGCGTAGGTGGCTACACCTTC
D gene: NA; clone size: NA; J gene: TRBJ1-1; V gene: TRBV2; CDR3 protein: CASSVEGNTKAFF; CDR3 DNA: TGTGCCAGCAGTGTGGAGGGGAACACCAAAGCTTTCTTT